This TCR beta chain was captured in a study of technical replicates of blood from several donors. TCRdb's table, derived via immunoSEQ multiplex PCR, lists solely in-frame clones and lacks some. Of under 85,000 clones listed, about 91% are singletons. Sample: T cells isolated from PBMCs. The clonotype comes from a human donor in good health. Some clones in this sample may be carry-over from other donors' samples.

CDR3 nucleotides: TGTGCCAGCAGCCCAATCTGGACAGGGGAGAATTCACCCCTCCACTTT. Protein: CASSPIWTGENSPLHF. The chain has TRBV4-2 and TRBJ1-6; 9 bases map to TRBD1. Germline trimming cut 4 bases from V and 7 bases from J; bases unmatched to any gene: 8. The CDR3 is 16 amino acids. Germline-derived CDR1 and CDR2 are LGHNA and YNFKEQ.